The 22 T cell receptor beta chains reported below all come from one sample, sequenced in a study of spatial heterogeneity in lung cancer. From the 5' RACE reads, TCRdb called clonotypes with MiXCR, one entry per CDR3 protein. Of fewer than 7,500 distinct CDR3 sequences in the sample, about 19% were seen once. Time point: sample taken at primary tumor resection. Without sorting, whole RNA was sequenced from tumor, nontumor lung or frozen PBMC. Sample: PBMCs, taken at surgery. The source is a female donor with early-stage non-small cell lung cancer.

This clonotype turned up a few times. At one end the junction does not follow the germline gene, possibly because of a read error. The CDR3 nucleotides are TGTGCCAGCAGTCAAGCGGGGGTATACAATGAGCAGTTCTTC. It encodes CASSQAGVYNEQFF. V gene TRBV6-1 combines with J gene TRBJ2-1; 8 positions match TRBD2. Germline CDR1 reads MNHNS; CDR2 reads SASEGT. This CDR3 has 14 amino acids.

This clonotype ranks as medium-sized. The J gene is TRBJ2-3, the V gene TRBV5-6, with TRBD2 as a possible D gene (6 bases). Germline V gene data show CDR1 as SGHDT and CDR2 as YYEEEE. Trimming stripped 4 bases from V and 6 bases from J, with 6 bases between. CDR3 size: 11 residues. This CDR3 is CASSRGDTQYF. The CDR3 bases are TGTGCCAGCAGCCGGGGGGATACGCAGTATTTT.

This clonotype was detected ten times or more. This chain uses TRBV9 with TRBJ2-3; a weak D match, TRBD2 (5 bases). V lost 2 bases and J lost 0, with 13 bases in between. The CDR3 loop spans 16 amino acids. Per the germline V gene, CDR1 is SGDLS and CDR2 is YYNGEE. The CDR3 DNA reads as TGTGCCAGCAGCGTTTTCGGGGTTACAAGCACAGATACGCAGTATTTT. Encoded protein: CASSVFGVTSTDTQYF.

The chain joins TRBV4-1 to TRBJ2-5; either TRBD1 or TRBD2 may fit D (5 bases each). The CDR3 consists of 13 residues. From germline, CDR1 is MGHRA and CDR2 YSYEKL. V was shortened by 4 bases and J by 5 bases, with 11 bases between the two germline ends. CDR3 bases: TGCGCCAGCAGCCGGGGGAGTCAGGAGACCCAGTACTTC. Protein sequence: CASSRGSQETQYF.

V usage is TRBV12-3 or TRBV12-4 and J usage is TRBJ1-1; a weak D match, TRBD1 (6 bases). Trimming left V 7 bases short and J 4 bases short, with 22 bases between. This CDR3 contains 16 residues. The CDR3 is CASTPYGGLYGTEAFF. The CDR3 coding sequence is TGTGCCAGCACCCCATACGGGGGGCTTTACGGCACTGAAGCTTTCTTT.

This clonotype showed up many times. The chain uses TRBV4-2 and TRBJ2-2; either TRBD1 or TRBD2 may fit D (5 bases each). This CDR3 is built from 17 residues. The germline gives CDR1 LGHNA, CDR2 YNFKEQ. Trimming stripped 3 bases from V and 2 bases from J, with 16 bases between. The CDR3 sequence is CASSQSPGTLNTGELFF. The CDR3 region has the DNA TGTGCCAGCAGCCAGTCCCCCGGGACGCTCAACACCGGGGAGCTGTTTTTT.

This rearrangement joins TRBV6-6 to TRBJ1-4; 7 bases match TRBD1. The germline gives CDR1 MNHNY, CDR2 SVGAGI (reference sequence). This CDR3 has 14 residues. V lost 6 bases to trimming and J lost 7 bases; unmatched junction nucleotides: 8. CDR3 residues: CASSPTGASEKLFF. CDR3 sequence (DNA): TGTGCCAGCAGCCCAACAGGGGCCAGTGAAAAACTGTTTTTT.

The V and J genes are TRBV6-5 and TRBJ2-4; weak D call: TRBD2 (5 bases). Trimming left V 6 bases short and J 0 bases short, with 12 bases between. The CDR3 loop spans 15 amino acids. Per germline, CDR1 MNHEY and CDR2 SVGAGI. CDR3 amino acids: CASSETRVAKNIQYF. Written as DNA, the CDR3 is TGTGCCAGCAGCGAGACGAGGGTAGCCAAAAACATTCAGTACTTC.

This clonotype has just a few counts. V and J are TRBV12-5 and TRBJ2-7, with D perhaps assigned TRBD1 or TRBD2 (5 bases each). The CDR3 totals 14 residues. Trimming shortened V by 7 bases and J by 3 bases, and 16 bases separated the two germline ends. Germline CDR1 LGHNT, CDR2 FRNRAP. CDR3 coding DNA: TGTGCTAGTGCACAGGACGGAGGAGTCTACGAGCAGTACGTC. Translating gives CASAQDGGVYEQYV.

This chain uses TRBV29-1 with TRBJ2-1, with 7 nucleotides matching TRBD2. This CDR3 is 16 amino acids long. The V gene end was trimmed by 3 bases and the J gene end by 2 bases; junction bases not matched to a gene: 10. Germline V CDR1 and CDR2: SQVTM, ANQGSEA. CDR3 in amino acids: CSVEGPSGQTYNEQFF. The CDR3 nucleotides are TGCAGCGTTGAGGGACCTAGCGGCCAAACCTACAATGAGCAGTTCTTC.

This clonotype rates as medium-sized. The rearrangement joins TRBV10-2 to TRBJ2-1; D ambiguous. The CDR3 runs 14 residues. CDR1 and CDR2 from the germline V gene are WSHSY and SAAADI. The germline V and J ends were trimmed by 2 bases and 4 bases, with 9 bases remaining between them. The CDR3 loop reads CASSEISPYNEQFF. The CDR3 DNA is TGCGCCAGCAGTGAGATAAGTCCGTACAATGAGCAGTTCTTC.

V usage is TRBV9 and J usage is TRBJ2-5; 7 bases map to TRBD1. CDR3 length: 15 residues. CDR1 is SGDLS and CDR2 is YYNGEE in the germline V gene. The junction had 8 bases not matched to a gene; V was cut back by 4 bases and J by 2 bases. This CDR3 reads CASSSGGGQQETQYF. The CDR3 bases are TGTGCCAGCAGCTCAGGTGGGGGACAGCAAGAGACCCAGTACTTC. The entire variable domain, with the rest obtained from reference TRBV9 and TRBJ2-5, is as follows: DSGVTQTPKHLITATGQRVTLRCSPRSGDLSVYWYQQSLDQGLQFLIQYYNGEERAKGNILERFSAQQFPDLHSELNLSSLELGDSALYFCASSSGGGQQETQYFGPGTRLLVL.

The rearrangement joins TRBV4-3 to TRBJ2-1, with TRBD2 matching 12 bases. V lost 0 bases, J lost 6 bases, and 3 bases stayed unmatched. Germline-derived CDR1 and CDR2 are LGHNA and YSLEER. This CDR3 is built from 16 residues. CDR3 DNA sequence: TGCGCCAGCAGCCAAGAAGGACTAGCGGGATTCAATGAGCAGTTCTTC. It translates to CASSQEGLAGFNEQFF.

In its sample, this clonotype was seen many times. The rearrangement links TRBV7-9 to TRBJ2-7; D is ambiguous. Germline CDR1 SEHNR, CDR2 FQNEAQ (reference sequence). The ends were cut back, 11 bases at V and 4 bases at J, with 9 bases in the middle. This CDR3 region has 10 residues. CDR3: CAYGSYEQYF. CDR3 bases: TGTGCCTACGGGTCTTACGAGCAGTACTTC.

This rearrangement joins TRBV29-1 to TRBJ2-2; weak D call: TRBD1 (6 bases). Germline CDR1 and CDR2: SQVTM and ANQGSEA. Trimming left V 5 bases short and J 4 bases short, with 8 bases between. This CDR3 contains 12 residues. The CDR3 sequence is CSVTGITGELFF. The CDR3, as DNA: TGCAGCGTTACAGGGATCACCGGGGAGCTGTTTTTT.

The genes are TRBV7-8 and TRBJ2-1; D may be TRBD2 (6 bases). Trimming stripped 0 bases from V and 8 bases from J, with 14 bases between. Germline V lookup: CDR1 SGHVS, CDR2 FQNEAQ. This CDR3 is built from 15 residues. The CDR3 loop reads CASSLAGRSGHEQFF. DNA of the CDR3: TGTGCCAGCAGCTTAGCGGGGCGTAGCGGCCATGAGCAGTTCTTC. Full variable domain (missing parts from reference TRBV7-8 and TRBJ2-1): GAGVSQSPRYKVAKRGQDVALRCDPISGHVSLFWYQQALGQGPEFLTYFQNEAQLDKSGLPSDRFFAERPEGSVSTLKIQRTQQEDSAVYLCASSLAGRSGHEQFFGPGTRLTVL.

This clonotype is deemed medium-sized. This chain joins TRBV29-1 and TRBJ1-5; D is undetermined. This CDR3 contains 13 residues. Between the trimmed V and J ends, which lost 6 bases and 0 bases, there was a span of 9 bases. Germline V gene lookup returns CDR1 SQVTM and CDR2 ANQGSEA. The CDR3 bases are TGCAGCGTCGCCCTCAATAGCAATCAGCCCCAGCATTTT. This codes for CSVALNSNQPQHF.

Concerning this clonotype itself: Since the CDR3 does not end with the conserved phenylalanine or tryptophan, this likely comes from a read error. The limits of the CDR3 on the DNA are not certain, so only TCRdb's listed CDR3 is given. This sequence joins TRBV20-1 and TRBJ1-2; the table's D call of TRBD1 was not tested on the DNA. Germline CDR1 is DFQATT and CDR2 is SNEGSKA (reference sequence). With termini counted, the CDR3 has 13 amino acids. The CDR3 region is CSAGPSGTELLSL.

This clonotype was found a few times. The chain combines TRBV20-1 with TRBJ1-5; D gene unclear. Germline assignment: CDR1 DFQATT and CDR2 SNEGSKA (reference sequence). CDR3 length: 16 residues. V was pared by 0 bases and J by 2 bases, with 14 bases between. For the CDR3, the DNA is TGCAGTGCTAGAGAATCCGGGAGCGTTGGCAATCAGCCCCAGCATTTT. Amino acid sequence: CSARESGSVGNQPQHF.

Only a few counts were recorded for this clonotype. V is TRBV7-2 and J is TRBJ1-1, with D tentatively TRBD1 (6 bases). The CDR3 consists of 15 residues. Germline CDR1 and CDR2: SGHTA and FQGNSA. V was trimmed by 6 bases and J by 4 bases, leaving 18 bases between them. CDR3 nucleotide sequence: TGTGCCAGCAGGTCAACCTACAGGGAGGGCACTGAAGCTTTCTTT. Protein product: CASRSTYREGTEAFF.

The table lists this clonotype with a few counts. This chain uses TRBV20-1 with TRBJ1-3; 7 nucleotides agree with TRBD1. The CDR3 runs 14 residues. Per the germline V gene, CDR1 is DFQATT and CDR2 is SNEGSKA (reference sequence). V dropped 5 bases and J dropped 4; count of bases not matched to a gene: 8. The CDR3 region is CSAPTTGSGNTIYF. CDR3 bases: TGCAGTGCTCCCACGACAGGGTCCGGAAACACCATATATTTT.

In its sample, this clonotype ranks as medium-sized. The chain carries TRBV7-9 and TRBJ1-1; D is possibly TRBD1 (5 bases). Trimming stripped 7 bases from V and 4 bases from J, with 13 bases between. CDR1 SEHNR and CDR2 FQNEAQ come from the germline V gene (reference sequence). The CDR3 is 13 amino acids. The CDR3 DNA reads TGTGCCAGCATCAAGTCTGGGGGCACTGAAGCTTTCTTT. This sequence encodes CASIKSGGTEAFF.